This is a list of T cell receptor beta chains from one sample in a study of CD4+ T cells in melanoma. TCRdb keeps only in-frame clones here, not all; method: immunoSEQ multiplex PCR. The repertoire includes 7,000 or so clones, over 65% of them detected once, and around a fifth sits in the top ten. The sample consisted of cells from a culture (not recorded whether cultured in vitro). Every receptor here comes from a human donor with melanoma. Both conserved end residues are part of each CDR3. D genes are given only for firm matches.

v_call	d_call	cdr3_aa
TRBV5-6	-	CASSLGFNGYTF
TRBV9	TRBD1	CASSARDDREFNEKLFF
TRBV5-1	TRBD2	CASSPTSGSTDTQYF
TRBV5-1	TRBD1	CASSLEGQGMDGYTF
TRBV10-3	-	CAISESLGQIGYTF
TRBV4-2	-	CASSQDGGTEGYTF
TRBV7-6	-	CASSLPGGGPYNEQFF
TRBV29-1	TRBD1	CSVGDSKNIQYF
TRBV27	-	CASSTVTPEGYEQYF
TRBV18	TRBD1	CASSPGWTGSTDTQYF
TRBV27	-	CASSLVSYNEQFF
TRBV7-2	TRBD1	CASSSDRAGKGYTF
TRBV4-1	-	CASSQLVGSSRQVTGELFF
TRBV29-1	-	CSVVTVNEQYF
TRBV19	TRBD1	CASSIRDRGSGYEQYF
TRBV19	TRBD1	CASIGTGYNSPLHF
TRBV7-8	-	CASSLAGGNSPLHF
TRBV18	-	CASSPSMTGDYNEQFF
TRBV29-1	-	CSALGGASINTEAFF
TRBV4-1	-	CASSQDYDTGNEQFF
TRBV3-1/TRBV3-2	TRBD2	CASSESGGETQYF
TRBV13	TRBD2	CASSPRLARGQETQYF
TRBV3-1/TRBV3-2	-	CASSQEVAQPYGYTF
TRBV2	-	CAASTSYNSPLHF
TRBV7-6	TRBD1	CASSAYRDRVYEQYF